A single sample gave rise to the 9 T cell receptor beta chains below, sequenced in a study of CD8 T cells in ankylosing spondylitis (dated by TCRdb to about 2017). The antigens for these receptors are not known. General conclusions and limits of the study: Blood from ankylosing spondylitis patients appeared to be characterized by a TCR beta motif composed of about eight highly homologous amino acid variants.

The library was generated by 5' RACE. TCRdb records Illumina HiSeq 2500 as the sequencer. In-frame beta chains were kept once TCRdb had trimmed the public reads at Q25 with fastp and called clones with MiXCR. For every CDR3 protein sequence, its rows merge into one entry that carries the most common genes and DNA. The sample table contains 500,000 to 550,000 distinct CDR3 sequences; only one count was recorded for roughly 13% of them. The leading ten clones occupy approximately 6.3% of the sample. Sample: blood, either unsorted or a sorted T cell fraction (not recorded which). Receptor source: a male donor with ankylosing spondylitis.

Concerning this clonotype: Given a much more abundant clone one base away, this may be a read error. The chain joins TRBV24-1 to TRBJ2-1, with D hard to call. V lost 2 bases, J lost 7 bases, and 14 bases lay in between. CDR3 size: 15 residues. Germline V gene lookup returns CDR1 KGHDR and CDR2 SFDVKD. CDR3 nucleotide sequence: TGTGCCACCAGTGATTCGTGGGGTTCCATAAATGAGCAGTTCTTC. Residues: CATSDSWGSINEQFF.

A note on this clonotype: With a much larger clone just one base away, this may be a read error. The chain recombines TRBV12-3 or TRBV12-4 with TRBJ1-5; D ambiguous. The CDR3 totals 13 residues. This chain's CDR3 is CASSFTVNQPQQF. The CDR3 region has the DNA TGTGCCAGCAGTTTCACAGTCAATCAGCCCCAGCAATTT.

This chain links TRBV4-1 with TRBJ1-3, with D possibly being TRBD1 (5 bases). V dropped 8 bases and J dropped 0 bases, with 11 bases sitting between them. The CDR3 spans 14 residues. Germline V gives CDR1 MGHRA, CDR2 YSYEKL. Here the CDR3 reads CASGGVSSGNTIYF. In nucleotides, the CDR3 is TGCGCCAGCGGGGGGGTAAGCTCTGGAAACACCATATATTTT.

The chain couples TRBV7-9 to TRBJ1-2; TRBD1 aligns across 9 bases. In germline, CDR1 is SEHNR, CDR2 FQNEAQ (reference sequence). The CDR3 runs to 15 residues. J gave up 4 bases and V 5 bases, and 8 bases lay outside the gene matches. The CDR3 reads CASSKQGATLYGYTF. The CDR3 nucleotides are TGTGCCAGCAGCAAACAGGGGGCGACTCTCTATGGCTACACCTTC.

In this sample, this clonotype turned up a few times. The rearrangement uses TRBV5-6 and TRBJ1-1; D is uncertain. The CDR3 loop spans 14 amino acids. The V gene lost 1 base and the J gene lost 0 bases, with 7 bases spanning the gap. Germline CDR1 is SGHDT and CDR2 is YYEEEE. CDR3 protein: CASSLNGLNTEAFF. The CDR3 bases are TGTGCCAGCAGCTTGAATGGACTGAACACTGAAGCTTTCTTT.

The sample holds a few counts of this clonotype. The rearrangement joins TRBV5-1 to TRBJ2-7; 8 bases agree with TRBD1. J lost 13 bases, V lost 4 bases, and 13 bases had no gene match. Per the germline V gene, CDR1 is SGHRS and CDR2 is YFSETQ. CDR3 length: 13 amino acids. The CDR3 region is CASSPGPLTGAYF. CDR3 in DNA: TGCGCCAGCAGCCCGGGCCCCCTGACAGGGGCATACTTC.

In its sample, this clonotype was seen a few times. The chain uses TRBV14 and TRBJ2-7, with D possibly TRBD1 on 5 matching bases. The V end was cut by 4 bases, the J end by 3 bases, with 16 bases between. CDR1 and CDR2 from the germline V gene are SGHDN and FVKESK. CDR3 length: 15 amino acids. Written as DNA, the CDR3 is TGTGCCAGCAGCCTCGTCGGCAGGGCGAACTACGAGCAGTACTTC. Its translation: CASSLVGRANYEQYF.

The rearrangement uses TRBV11-2 and TRBJ2-3; 12 positions match TRBD2. The J segment lost 3 bases and the V segment lost 5 bases, leaving 15 bases of the junction unmatched. Germline values: CDR1 SGHAT, CDR2 FQNNGV. The CDR3 spans 19 residues. CDR3 bases: TGTGCCAGCAGCCGCAACCCAGTGACTAGCGGGGGCGTAACAGATACGCAGTATTTT. It yields the protein CASSRNPVTSGGVTDTQYF.

This clonotype was observed many times. The chain carries TRBV27 and TRBJ2-1; 12 bases align to TRBD2. V lost 8 bases to trimming and J lost 16 bases; unmatched junction nucleotides: 6. The CDR3 length is 11 residues. Germline CDR1 reads MNHEY; CDR2 reads SMNVEV (reference sequence). This CDR3 reads CASRLAGVFFF. DNA of the CDR3: TGTGCCAGCCGACTAGCGGGAGTCTTTTTCTTC.